Listed here are 8 T cell receptor beta chains from one sample, sequenced in a study of blood T cell repertoires in COVID-19 (dated by TCRdb to about 2020). The library came from the immunoSEQ multiplex PCR assay. Entries here come from immuneACCESS through TCRdb and include only in-frame sequences with V and J called. Some clones fail to appear in such tables; in the studies checked, an unresolved V gene covers under half of the shortfall, and the cause of the remainder is unknown. The sample table holds 150,000 to 200,000 clones, of which 84% were seen once. In total, the top ten clones hold roughly 15% of the sample. Material for sequencing was peripheral blood. These receptors came from an older woman with COVID-19, enrolled during active disease.

V is TRBV28 and J is TRBJ1-5, with TRBD1 matching 10 bases. The CDR3 has 17 residues. After removal of 2 bases from V and 0 bases from J, the junction contained 4 bases not matched to a gene. Per the germline V gene, CDR1 is MDHEN and CDR2 is SYDVKM. CDR3 sequence reads: CASSLDRGPYSNQPQHF. The CDR3 region has the DNA TGTGCCAGCAGTTTAGACAGGGGGCCTTATAGCAATCAGCCCCAGCATTTT.

This clone occurred a few times. The rearrangement links TRBV5-6 to TRBJ2-7; 10 bases are shared with TRBD1. The germline gives CDR1 SGHDT, CDR2 YYEEEE. J gave up 6 bases and V 1 base, and 7 bases lay outside the gene matches. This CDR3 has 15 residues. CDR3 in amino acids: CASSLMTGGYSEQYV. CDR3 DNA sequence: TGTGCCAGCAGCTTGATGACAGGGGGCTATTCCGAGCAGTACGTC.

The rearrangement links TRBV9 to TRBJ2-7, with TRBD2 identical over 11 bases. Germline trimming cut 4 bases from V and 4 bases from J; bases unmatched to any gene: 7. Germline CDR1 SGDLS, CDR2 YYNGEE. There are 15 residues in the CDR3. In DNA form, the CDR3 reads TGTGCCAGCAGCCCCTCGGGACTAGCGGCGTACGAGCAGTACTTC. Its protein is CASSPSGLAAYEQYF.

The rearrangement links TRBV5-1 to TRBJ1-1; 7 positions agree with TRBD1. Germline V CDR1 and CDR2: SGHRS, YFSETQ. The CDR3 is made up of 15 amino acids. V was pared by 3 bases and J by 0 bases, with 5 bases of the junction left unmatched. CDR3 loop: CASSWGTDLNTEAFF. The CDR3 coding sequence is TGCGCCAGCAGCTGGGGGACAGATCTGAACACTGAAGCTTTCTTT.

The rearrangement uses TRBV28 and TRBJ2-2; 8 nucleotides agree with TRBD2. The CDR3 extends over 16 amino acids. CDR1 MDHEN and CDR2 SYDVKM come from the germline V gene. V trimming: 6 bases; J trimming: 6 bases; junction bases outside the gene matches: 12. CDR3 sequence: CASSPSSGILAGELFF. The CDR3 DNA reads TGTGCCAGCAGCCCGAGTAGCGGGATTTTGGCCGGGGAGCTGTTTTTT.

The chain is built from TRBV2 and TRBJ1-5; 8 bases fit TRBD1. The CDR3 has 16 amino acids. From germline, CDR1 is SNHLY and CDR2 FYNNEI. V lost 5 bases and J lost 6; bases outside the gene matches: 12. This chain's CDR3 is CASSYQGAFLGQPQHF. CDR3 in DNA: TGTGCCAGCAGTTACCAGGGGGCCTTCCTTGGTCAGCCCCAGCATTTT.

The rearrangement links TRBV7-3 to TRBJ2-5, with 8 positions matching TRBD2. Germline loops: CDR1 SGHTA, CDR2 FQGTGA. This CDR3 contains 14 residues. The trim removed 2 bases at V and 1 base at J, leaving 0 bases unmatched. The CDR3 nucleotides are TGTGCCAGCAGCTTAGCGGGGGGCCAAGAGACCCAGTACTTC. Translated: CASSLAGGQETQYF. The whole variable domain, filled in from reference TRBV7-3 and TRBJ2-5, reads GAGVSQTPSNKVTEKGKYVELRCDPISGHTALYWYRQSLGQGPEFLIYFQGTGAADDSGLPNDRFFAVRPEGSVSTLKIQRTERGDSAVYLCASSLAGGQETQYFGPGTRLLVL.

The J gene is TRBJ2-1, the V gene TRBV2; 7 nucleotides agree with TRBD1. CDR1 SNHLY and CDR2 FYNNEI come from the germline V gene. This CDR3 is 15 amino acids long. V trimming: 5 bases; J trimming: 5 bases; junction bases outside the gene matches: 9. The CDR3 reads CASSPQDRRHNEQFF. In DNA, the CDR3 is TGTGCCAGCAGTCCCCAGGACAGGAGACACAATGAGCAGTTCTTC.